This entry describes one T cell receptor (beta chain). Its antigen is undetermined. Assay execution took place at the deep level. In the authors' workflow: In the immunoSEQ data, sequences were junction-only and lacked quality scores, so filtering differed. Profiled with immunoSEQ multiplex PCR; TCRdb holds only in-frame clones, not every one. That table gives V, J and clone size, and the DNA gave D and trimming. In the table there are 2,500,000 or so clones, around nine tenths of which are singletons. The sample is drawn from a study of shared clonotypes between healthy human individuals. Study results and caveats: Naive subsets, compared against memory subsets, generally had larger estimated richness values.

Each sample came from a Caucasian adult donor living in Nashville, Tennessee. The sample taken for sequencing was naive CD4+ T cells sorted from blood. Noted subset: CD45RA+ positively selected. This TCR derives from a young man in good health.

The CDR3 coding sequence is TGCGCCAGCAGCGGGCAGGGGTCTATGAACACTGAAGCTTTCTTT. Translation: CASSGQGSMNTEAFF. The genes are TRBV5-1 and TRBJ1-1; tentatively, D is TRBD1 (6 bases). V lost 4 bases to trimming and J lost 0 bases, with 13 bases between them. Germline CDR1 and CDR2: SGHRS and YFSETQ. This CDR3 is 15 amino acids long.